This is a list of T cell receptor beta chains from one sample in a study of shared clonotypes between healthy human individuals. The data were produced by immunoSEQ multiplex PCR, yet TCRdb's version contains in-frame clones alone and is incomplete. The sample yields about 2 million clones, 90% to 95% seen once. Sequenced: naive CD4+ T cells sorted from blood. The receptors derive from a man between 18 and 35 years old in good health. Each CDR3 is given with its conserved first and last residue. A D gene is named only where the DNA matches it firmly. Not every row has a clone size; where given, it reads once, few, many or a size class.

size: -
V: TRBV30
J: TRBJ1-3
D: -
CDR3: CAWSPRRGSGNTIYF
DNA: TGTGCCTGGAGCCCGCGACGGGGGTCTGGAAACACCATATATTTT

size: once
V: TRBV11-3
J: TRBJ2-1
D: TRBD2
CDR3: CASSSRTSGGDNEQFF
DNA: TGTGCCAGCAGCTCCCGGACTAGCGGGGGGGACAATGAGCAGTTCTTC

size: -
V: TRBV30
J: TRBJ2-2
D: TRBD1
CDR3: CAWSRTGKGELFF
DNA: TGTGCCTGGAGCCGGACAGGGAAAGGGGAGCTGTTTTTT

size: once
V: TRBV19
J: TRBJ1-4
D: TRBD1
CDR3: CASSPTGANEKLFF
DNA: TGTGCCAGTAGCCCGACAGGGGCTAATGAAAAACTGTTTTTT

size: -
V: TRBV7-2
J: TRBJ2-1
D: -
CDR3: CASRKGVDLNEQFF
DNA: TGTGCCAGCAGGAAGGGGGTAGACCTGAATGAGCAGTTCTTC

size: -
V: TRBV28
J: TRBJ2-1
D: TRBD1
CDR3: CASSSWDRGRNEQFF
DNA: TGTGCCAGCAGTTCCTGGGACAGGGGAAGGAATGAGCAGTTCTTC

size: -
V: TRBV7-2
J: TRBJ2-7
D: -
CDR3: CASSPMGSYEQYF
DNA: TGTGCCAGCAGCCCGATGGGGTCTTACGAGCAGTACTTC

size: -
V: TRBV18
J: TRBJ1-4
D: -
CDR3: CASSPEKEKLFF
DNA: TGTGCCAGCTCACCCGAGAAGGAAAAACTGTTTTTT

size: -
V: TRBV1
J: TRBJ2-2
D: -
CDR3: CTSSLAGTGELFF
DNA: TGCACCAGCAGCCTAGCGGGCACCGGGGAGCTGTTTTTT

size: once
V: TRBV4-3
J: TRBJ1-4
D: TRBD1
CDR3: CASSDDMTGGMGKLFF
DNA: TGCGCCAGCAGCGACGATATGACAGGGGGAATGGGAAAACTGTTTTTT

size: -
V: TRBV4-2
J: TRBJ2-5
D: TRBD1
CDR3: CASSQDRGQGKSETQYF
DNA: TGTGCCAGCAGCCAAGATAGAGGACAGGGAAAGTCAGAGACCCAGTACTTC

size: -
V: TRBV10-3
J: TRBJ1-2
D: -
CDR3: CAIKRGQNYGYTF
DNA: TGTGCCATCAAGCGAGGACAGAACTATGGCTACACCTTC

size: -
V: TRBV5-1
J: TRBJ2-7
D: -
CDR3: CASSLGAGAYSYEQYF
DNA: TGCGCCAGCAGCTTGGGGGCAGGGGCATATTCCTACGAGCAGTACTTC

size: -
V: TRBV6-5
J: TRBJ2-4
D: -
CDR3: CASSWGLAKNIQYF
DNA: TGTGCCAGCAGTTGGGGGTTGGCCAAAAACATTCAGTACTTC

size: -
V: TRBV7-9
J: TRBJ1-3
D: -
CDR3: CASSSFEQRNTIYF
DNA: TGTGCCAGCAGCTCGTTCGAGCAGCGGAACACCATATATTTT

size: -
V: TRBV2
J: TRBJ2-7
D: TRBD1
CDR3: CASKADRGSPYEQYF
DNA: TGTGCCAGCAAGGCGGACAGGGGAAGCCCCTACGAGCAGTACTTC

size: once
V: TRBV7-8
J: TRBJ2-5
D: -
CDR3: CASVRQVQETQYF
DNA: TGTGCCAGCGTACGACAGGTCCAAGAGACCCAGTACTTC

size: -
V: TRBV27
J: TRBJ2-1
D: TRBD2
CDR3: CASSFGGREYNEQFF
DNA: TGTGCCAGCAGTTTCGGCGGGAGGGAATACAATGAGCAGTTCTTC

size: -
V: TRBV5-1
J: TRBJ2-5
D: TRBD2
CDR3: CASSSGLAGETQYF
DNA: TGCGCCAGCAGCTCCGGACTAGCGGGCGAGACCCAGTACTTC

size: -
V: TRBV5-6
J: TRBJ2-2
D: -
CDR3: CASSLGQVINTGELFF
DNA: TGTGCCAGCAGCTTGGGACAGGTGATTAACACCGGGGAGCTGTTTTTT

size: -
V: TRBV7-9
J: TRBJ2-7
D: TRBD2
CDR3: CASSAGGWDEQYF
DNA: TGTGCCAGCAGCGCGGGGGGCTGGGACGAGCAGTACTTC

size: -
V: TRBV6-1
J: TRBJ1-5
D: TRBD1
CDR3: CASSETGGVQPQHF
DNA: TGTGCCAGCAGTGAGACAGGGGGAGTTCAGCCCCAGCATTTT

size: -
V: TRBV11-2
J: TRBJ2-7
D: -
CDR3: CASSAGDGHEQYF
DNA: TGTGCCAGCAGCGCTGGAGATGGGCACGAGCAGTACTTC

size: -
V: TRBV6-1
J: TRBJ2-3
D: TRBD2
CDR3: CASSERSSGRDTQYF
DNA: TGTGCCAGCAGTGAACGGTCTAGCGGGAGGGATACGCAGTATTTT

size: -
V: TRBV30
J: TRBJ2-5
D: -
CDR3: CAGIEGPPETQYF
DNA: TGTGCCGGGATCGAGGGACCCCCTGAAACCCAGTACTTC

size: -
V: TRBV28
J: TRBJ1-5
D: TRBD1
CDR3: CASSLSDRANQPQHF
DNA: TGTGCCAGCAGTTTATCGGACAGGGCAAATCAGCCCCAGCATTTT

size: -
V: TRBV30
J: TRBJ1-1
D: TRBD1
CDR3: CACPRQGASLAEAFF
DNA: TGTGCCTGCCCTAGACAGGGGGCGAGCCTAGCTGAAGCTTTCTTT

size: -
V: TRBV15
J: TRBJ1-1
D: -
CDR3: CATSTQRGMNTEAFF
DNA: TGTGCCACCAGCACTCAACGGGGTATGAACACTGAAGCTTTCTTT

size: -
V: TRBV7-9
J: TRBJ1-6
D: -
CDR3: CASSLKQHNSPLHF
DNA: TGTGCCAGCAGCTTAAAACAGCATAATTCACCCCTCCACTTT

size: -
V: TRBV10-3
J: TRBJ1-5
D: -
CDR3: CATNGRGDQPQHF
DNA: TGTGCCACGAATGGAAGGGGAGATCAGCCCCAGCATTTT

size: -
V: TRBV30
J: TRBJ1-4
D: -
CDR3: CAWSVSKVAVDEKLFF
DNA: TGTGCCTGGAGTGTAAGTAAGGTGGCCGTGGATGAAAAACTGTTTTTT

size: -
V: TRBV14
J: TRBJ1-3
D: -
CDR3: CASSQDRVGNGNTIYF
DNA: TGTGCCAGCAGCCAAGATCGTGTGGGAAATGGAAACACCATATATTTT

size: -
V: TRBV10-3
J: TRBJ2-5
D: TRBD2
CDR3: CAIKRTSGGEETQYF
DNA: TGTGCCATCAAAAGGACTAGCGGGGGGGAGGAGACCCAGTACTTC

size: -
V: TRBV2
J: TRBJ1-4
D: TRBD1
CDR3: CASNGQGATNEKLFF
DNA: TGTGCCAGCAACGGACAGGGAGCAACTAATGAAAAACTGTTTTTT

size: -
V: TRBV4-3
J: TRBJ2-3
D: TRBD2
CDR3: CASSQETSGRAGADTQYF
DNA: TGCGCCAGCAGCCAAGAGACTAGCGGGAGGGCCGGGGCAGATACGCAGTATTTT

size: once
V: TRBV29-1
J: TRBJ1-2
D: -
CDR3: CSGAKGDYGYTF
DNA: TGCAGCGGAGCGAAGGGGGACTATGGCTACACCTTC

size: -
V: TRBV27
J: TRBJ1-2
D: TRBD1
CDR3: CASASQTGDGYTF
DNA: TGTGCCAGCGCATCTCAGACAGGGGACGGCTACACCTTC

size: -
V: TRBV5-6
J: TRBJ1-5
D: -
CDR3: CASSFRASNQPQHF
DNA: TGTGCCAGCAGCTTCAGGGCCAGCAATCAGCCCCAGCATTTT

size: -
V: TRBV5-4
J: TRBJ2-1
D: TRBD2
CDR3: CASNGGVEHNEQFF
DNA: TGTGCCAGTAATGGGGGGGTTGAGCACAATGAGCAGTTCTTC

size: -
V: TRBV7-9
J: TRBJ2-5
D: TRBD2
CDR3: CASSPARRASGKETQYF
DNA: TGTGCCAGCAGCCCAGCCCGAAGGGCTAGCGGAAAAGAGACCCAGTACTTC

size: -
V: TRBV28
J: TRBJ1-4
D: TRBD1
CDR3: CASSQGGYNEKLFF
DNA: TGTGCCAGCAGTCAAGGGGGCTACAATGAAAAACTGTTTTTT

size: few
V: TRBV5-1
J: TRBJ2-6
D: -
CDR3: CASSLAGISGANVLTF
DNA: TGCGCCAGCAGCTTGGCCGGGATATCTGGGGCCAACGTCCTGACTTTC

size: -
V: TRBV5-6
J: TRBJ1-4
D: -
CDR3: CASSQGGSANEKLFF
DNA: TGTGCCAGCAGTCAAGGGGGGAGCGCTAATGAAAAACTGTTTTTT

size: -
V: TRBV28
J: TRBJ1-1
D: -
CDR3: CASSLRTAVTEAFF
DNA: TGTGCCAGCAGTTTAAGGACCGCGGTCACTGAAGCTTTCTTT

size: once
V: TRBV10-3
J: TRBJ2-2
D: -
CDR3: CAINTVGTGELFF
DNA: TGTGCCATCAACACCGTAGGGACCGGGGAGCTGTTTTTT

size: -
V: TRBV6-5
J: TRBJ2-1
D: TRBD2
CDR3: CASSPQRGGFLEQFF
DNA: TGTGCCAGCAGTCCCCAGCGGGGGGGCTTTTTGGAGCAGTTCTTC

size: once
V: TRBV18
J: TRBJ1-1
D: -
CDR3: CASSPGPVNTEAFF
DNA: TGTGCCAGCTCACCGGGACCGGTAAACACTGAAGCTTTCTTT

size: once
V: TRBV6-6
J: TRBJ1-2
D: -
CDR3: CASSRGQNYGYTF
DNA: TGTGCCAGCAGTAGAGGACAGAACTATGGCTACACCTTC

size: -
V: TRBV5-4
J: TRBJ2-3
D: TRBD1
CDR3: CASSRTTGQGADTQYF
DNA: TGTGCCAGCAGCCGAACCACTGGACAGGGGGCAGATACGCAGTATTTT

size: -
V: TRBV5-1
J: TRBJ2-7
D: -
CDR3: CASSRQTGRDEQYF
DNA: TGCGCCAGCAGTAGGCAGACCGGTCGGGACGAGCAGTACTTC